These 13 T cell receptor beta chains came from one sample sequenced in a study of cytomegalovirus exposure and HLA in healthy donors. In the PCR, 60 Vbeta and 13 Jbeta primers were used. Clones were sequenced by immunoSEQ multiplex PCR, and TCRdb holds only the in-frame ones, with some missing. This sample's table reports about 160,000 clones. The sample taken for sequencing was PBMCs. Receptors originate from a woman aged 60-75 years in good health and CMV-seronegative.

This chain connects TRBV30 to TRBJ1-5, with 7 bases fitting TRBD1. CDR3 length equals 17 residues. With 2 bases clipped from V and 2 bases from J, the junction kept 12 bases outside the gene matches. The germline V gene has CDR1 GTSNPN and CDR2 SVGIG (reference sequence). The CDR3 protein is CAWSPFAFDRGNQPQHF. CDR3 bases: TGTGCCTGGAGTCCCTTCGCCTTCGACAGGGGCAATCAGCCCCAGCATTTT.

The V and J genes are TRBV5-1 and TRBJ2-1; 11 bases are a match to TRBD2. Looked up from germline, CDR1 is SGHRS and CDR2 is YFSETQ. This CDR3 comprises 15 residues. Trimming removed 2 bases from V and 9 bases from J; junction bases left unmatched: 7. CDR3 sequence reads: CASSFSGRALGEQFF. DNA of the CDR3: TGCGCCAGCAGCTTTAGCGGGAGGGCCTTGGGTGAGCAGTTCTTC.

This rearrangement joins TRBV28 to TRBJ1-4; D might be TRBD1 (5 bases). CDR3 length equals 14 residues. CDR1 and CDR2 from the germline V gene are MDHEN and SYDVKM. V was shortened by 2 bases and J by 8 bases, with 12 bases between the two germline ends. The CDR3 region is CASSLSGAREKLFF. CDR3 nucleotides: TGTGCCAGCAGTTTAAGTGGGGCGCGGGAAAAACTGTTTTTT.

The J gene is TRBJ2-1, the V gene TRBV2; D unresolved. CDR3 size: 14 residues. Germline CDR1 reads SNHLY; CDR2 reads FYNNEI. Trimming took off 2 bases at V and 3 bases at J, with 8 bases between the two ends. DNA for the CDR3: TGTGCCAGCAGTGAATCTATAGTCTACAATGAGCAGTTCTTC. Translated: CASSESIVYNEQFF.

The chain couples TRBV10-1 to TRBJ2-2, with TRBD1 matching 9 bases. The CDR3 consists of 15 residues. The V segment lost 2 bases and the J segment 4 bases; nucleotides outside the gene matches: 2. Germline CDR1 and CDR2: WNHNN and SYGVQD (reference sequence). The CDR3: CASSEPQGATGELFF. As DNA, the CDR3 is TGCGCCAGCAGTGAGCCACAGGGGGCCACCGGGGAGCTGTTTTTT.

The chain employs TRBV6-4 and TRBJ1-1; no reliable D call. The CDR3 is 12 residues long. The V gene lost 6 bases and the J gene lost 4 bases, with 9 bases spanning the gap. Germline CDR1 and CDR2: MRHNA and SNTAGT. The CDR3 DNA follows: TGTGCCAGCAGCCGAGGGCTCACTGAAGCTTTCTTT. Encoded protein: CASSRGLTEAFF.

The rearrangement uses TRBV5-1 and TRBJ2-7, with unresolved D. Germline V gives CDR1 SGHRS, CDR2 YFSETQ. Trimming removed 0 bases from V and 0 bases from J, with 10 bases in between. The CDR3 contains 15 residues. DNA of the CDR3: TGCGCCAGCAGCTTGGATTTGCGGAGCTCCTACGAGCAGTACTTC. It is translated as CASSLDLRSSYEQYF.

The genes are TRBV4-1 and TRBJ1-1; perhaps TRBD1 as D (6 bases). Deletions cut 2 bases from V and 6 bases from J, with 19 bases between. This CDR3 spans 16 amino acids. Germline V CDR1 and CDR2: MGHRA, YSYEKL. CDR3 amino acids: CASSQRGPGEGAEAFF. DNA of the CDR3: TGCGCCAGCAGCCAAAGGGGTCCGGGTGAGGGGGCTGAAGCTTTCTTT.

This chain uses TRBV5-4 with TRBJ1-3; no reliable D call. Between the trimmed V and J ends, which lost 6 bases and 4 bases, there was a span of 14 bases. The CDR3 runs 14 residues. Germline V CDR1 and CDR2: SGHNT, YYREEE (reference sequence). CDR3 residues: CASTTSAGGNTIYF. DNA for the CDR3: TGTGCCAGCACCACCTCGGCGGGGGGAAACACCATATATTTT.

This chain joins TRBV6-5 and TRBJ2-2; a weak D match, TRBD2 (6 bases). V dropped 6 bases and J dropped 0 bases, with 11 bases sitting between them. The germline CDR1 and CDR2 sequences are MNHEY and SVGAGI. There are 15 residues in the CDR3. The CDR3, as DNA: TGTGCCAGCAGGCCTCTAGCGCCGAACACCGGGGAGCTGTTTTTT. This codes for CASRPLAPNTGELFF.

Written as DNA, the CDR3 is TGTGCCATCAGTGCTGACACTGGTGGGGAGCAGTACTTC. It is translated as CAISADTGGEQYF. J is TRBJ2-5 and V is TRBV10-3, with D possibly being TRBD2 (5 bases). V lost 4 bases, J lost 11 bases, and 17 bases lay in between. This CDR3 spans 13 amino acids. The germline V gene encodes CDR1 ENHRY and CDR2 SYGVKD.

V gene TRBV7-9 combines with J gene TRBJ2-5; TRBD1 aligns across 10 bases. CDR1 and CDR2 from the germline V gene are SEHNR and FQNEAQ (reference sequence). V shed 5 bases and J 2 bases; nucleotides not matched to a gene: 2. This CDR3 region has 14 residues. CDR3 sequence (DNA): TGTGCCAGCAGCGGGACAGGGGTTCAAGAGACCCAGTACTTC. This translates into CASSGTGVQETQYF.

The chain couples TRBV7-9 to TRBJ1-5, with 8 bases aligning to TRBD1. The V segment lost 0 bases and the J segment 4 bases; nucleotides outside the gene matches: 5. The germline CDR1 and CDR2 sequences are SEHNR and FQNEAQ (reference sequence). The CDR3 consists of 16 residues. CDR3 sequence: CASSLAQTGDNQPQHF. DNA of the CDR3: TGTGCCAGCAGCTTAGCGCAGACAGGGGATAATCAGCCCCAGCATTTT.